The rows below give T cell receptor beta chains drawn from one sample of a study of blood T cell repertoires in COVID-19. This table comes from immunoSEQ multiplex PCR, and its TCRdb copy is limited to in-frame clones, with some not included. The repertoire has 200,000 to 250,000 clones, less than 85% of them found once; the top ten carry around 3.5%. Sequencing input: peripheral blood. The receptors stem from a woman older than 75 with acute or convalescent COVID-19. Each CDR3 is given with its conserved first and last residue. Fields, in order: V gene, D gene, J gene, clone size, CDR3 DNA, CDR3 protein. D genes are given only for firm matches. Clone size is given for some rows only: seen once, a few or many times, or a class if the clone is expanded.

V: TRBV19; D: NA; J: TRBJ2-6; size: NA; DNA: TGTGCCAGTAGGACAGGTAACTCTGGGGCCAACGTCCTGACTTTC; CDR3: CASRTGNSGANVLTF
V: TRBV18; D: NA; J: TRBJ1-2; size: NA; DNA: TGTGCCAGCTCGCCCGACTCGGACTATGGCTACACCTTC; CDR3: CASSPDSDYGYTF
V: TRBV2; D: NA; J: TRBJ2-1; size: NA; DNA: TGTGCCAGCAGTGAACTAGGTCTAAGATCAAATGAGCAGTTCTTC; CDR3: CASSELGLRSNEQFF
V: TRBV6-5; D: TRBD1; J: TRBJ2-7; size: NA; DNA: TGTGCCACCAGCCCCCCAGGGGGCTTCTACGAGCAGTACTTC; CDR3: CATSPPGGFYEQYF
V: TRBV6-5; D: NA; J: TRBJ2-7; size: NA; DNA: TGTGCCAGCAGTCGACTCTCCCCGTCCTACGAGCAGTACTTC; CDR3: CASSRLSPSYEQYF
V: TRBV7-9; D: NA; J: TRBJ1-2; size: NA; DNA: TGTGCCAGCAGCGACAGGAGATTCGAACATGGCTACACCTTC; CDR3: CASSDRRFEHGYTF
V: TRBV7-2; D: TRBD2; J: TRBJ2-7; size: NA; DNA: TGTGCCAGCAGCCGCCGCGGACTAGACTACGAGCAGTACTTC; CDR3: CASSRRGLDYEQYF
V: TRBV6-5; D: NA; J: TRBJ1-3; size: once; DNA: TGTGCCAGCTGGAGGAGCCCTGGAAACACCATATATTTT; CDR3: CASWRSPGNTIYF
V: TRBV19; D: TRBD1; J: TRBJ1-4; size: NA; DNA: TGTGCCAGTAGCCCCATAGGGGGCGATGAAAAACTGTTTTTT; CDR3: CASSPIGGDEKLFF
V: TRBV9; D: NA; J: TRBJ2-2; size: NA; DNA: TGTGCCAGCAGCGTTGCAGGGCGCTCGAACACCGGGGAGCTGTTTTTT; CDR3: CASSVAGRSNTGELFF
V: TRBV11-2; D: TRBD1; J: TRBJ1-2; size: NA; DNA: TGTGCCAGCAGCCTACGACAGGGGGTGTTAGCTAACTATGGCTACACCTTC; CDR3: CASSLRQGVLANYGYTF
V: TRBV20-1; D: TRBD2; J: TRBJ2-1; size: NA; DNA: TGCAGTGCTAGTTCACGGGGGGTAGGCTACAATGAGCAGTTCTTC; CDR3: CSASSRGVGYNEQFF
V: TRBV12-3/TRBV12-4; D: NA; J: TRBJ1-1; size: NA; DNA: TGTGCCAGCAGAGTCAACAGGGTTGAAGCTTTCTTT; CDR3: CASRVNRVEAFF
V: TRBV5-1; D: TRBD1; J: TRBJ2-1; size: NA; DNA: TGCGCCAGCAGCCGGTTGGACAGGGGGTTTATCGATGAGCAGTTCTTC; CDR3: CASSRLDRGFIDEQFF
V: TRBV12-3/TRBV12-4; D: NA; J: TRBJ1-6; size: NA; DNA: TGTGCCAGCAGCCCAGCCAGGGTATCACCCCTCCACTTT; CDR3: CASSPARVSPLHF
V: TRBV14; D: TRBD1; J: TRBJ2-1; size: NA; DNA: TGTGCCAGCAGCCACATGGGACAGGGCTACAATGAGCAGTTCTTC; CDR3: CASSHMGQGYNEQFF
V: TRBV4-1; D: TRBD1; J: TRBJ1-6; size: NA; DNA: TGCGCCAGCAGCCAGAACATTCATACAGGGGGCTCATCCTATAATTCACCCCTCCACTTT; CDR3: CASSQNIHTGGSSYNSPLHF
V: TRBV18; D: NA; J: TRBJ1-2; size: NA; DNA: TGTGCCAGCTCACCAGAGGGGGACTATGGCTACACCTTC; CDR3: CASSPEGDYGYTF
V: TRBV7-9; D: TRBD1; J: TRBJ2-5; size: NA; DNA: TGTGCCAGCAGGGGGCAGGGGGTCGTGACCCAGTACTTC; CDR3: CASRGQGVVTQYF
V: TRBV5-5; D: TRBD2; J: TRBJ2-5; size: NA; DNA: TGTGCCAGCAGCTTTTTAGCGGGTTCAGAGACCCAGTACTTC; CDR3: CASSFLAGSETQYF
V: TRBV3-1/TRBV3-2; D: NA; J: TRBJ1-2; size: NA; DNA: TGTGCCAGCAGGCCTACAGGGATAAATGGCTACACCTTC; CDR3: CASRPTGINGYTF
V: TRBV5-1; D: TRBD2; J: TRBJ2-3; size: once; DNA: TGCGCCAGCAGCGGCGTTAGCGGGGGGACCTTGGGTACGCAGTATTTT; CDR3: CASSGVSGGTLGTQYF
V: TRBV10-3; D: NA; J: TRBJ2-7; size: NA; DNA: TGTGCCATCAGTGGAGAAGTAACCTACGAGCAGTACTTC; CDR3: CAISGEVTYEQYF
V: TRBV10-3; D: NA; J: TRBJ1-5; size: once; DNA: TGTGCCGCCCGGGAGCAAGAGGGTCAGCCCCAGCATTTT; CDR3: CAAREQEGQPQHF
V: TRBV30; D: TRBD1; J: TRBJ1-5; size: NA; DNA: TGTGCCTGGAGTTCGGACCAGGGGGCCCAGCCCCAGCATTTT; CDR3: CAWSSDQGAQPQHF
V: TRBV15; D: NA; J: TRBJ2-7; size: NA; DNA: TGTGCCACCAGCAGAGATGTAACGGTCTCCTACGAGCAGTACTTC; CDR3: CATSRDVTVSYEQYF
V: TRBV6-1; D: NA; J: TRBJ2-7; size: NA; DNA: TGTGCCAGCAGTGAAGCGGTCTACCCCTACGAGCAGTACTTC; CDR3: CASSEAVYPYEQYF
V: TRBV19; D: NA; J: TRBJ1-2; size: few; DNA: TGTGCCAGTAGTATGGATGCAGGAAACTATGGCTACACCTTC; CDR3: CASSMDAGNYGYTF
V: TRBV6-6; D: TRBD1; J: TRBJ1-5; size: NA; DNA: TGTGCCAGCAGTGGGGGGACAGGCCGTAATCAGCCCCAGCATTTT; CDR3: CASSGGTGRNQPQHF
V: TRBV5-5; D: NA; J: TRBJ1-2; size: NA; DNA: TGTGCCAGCAGCCCGGCGGATCGTGCCGGCTATGGCTACACCTTC; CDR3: CASSPADRAGYGYTF
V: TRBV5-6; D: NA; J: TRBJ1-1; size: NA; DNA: TGTGCCAGCAGCTTGGTGGGGGCGCGGACTGAAGCTTTCTTT; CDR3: CASSLVGARTEAFF
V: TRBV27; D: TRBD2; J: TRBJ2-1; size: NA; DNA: TGTGCCAGCAGTTTACTTGGACTAGGGAGAGATGAGCAGTTCTTC; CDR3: CASSLLGLGRDEQFF
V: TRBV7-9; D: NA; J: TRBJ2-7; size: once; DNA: TGTGCCAGCAGCTTAGGGCTCAATGGCGAGCAGTACTTC; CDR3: CASSLGLNGEQYF
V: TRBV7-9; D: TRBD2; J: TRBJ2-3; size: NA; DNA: TGTGCCAGCAGCGTAGCGGGGGGGGGCACAGATACGCAGTATTTT; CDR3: CASSVAGGGTDTQYF
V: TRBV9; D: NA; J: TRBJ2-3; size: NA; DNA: TGTGCCAGCAGCCCCGGAGTAGCGGCTTACACAGATACGCAGTATTTT; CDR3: CASSPGVAAYTDTQYF